This TCR beta chain was recovered during a study of blood T cells in healthy people across ages. There were healthy Caucasian individuals from Russia, aged about 6 to 100, serving as donors. Through a sample-barcoded 5' primer and a J-beta primer mix, a second PCR was run for roughly 7 to 12 cycles. One entry per CDR3 protein results from TCRdb running MiXCR on the 5' RACE reads. The profile shows about 1.6 million distinct CDR3 sequences, about 35% of them singletons. CDR1 and CDR2 (germline): LGHNA, YNFKEQ. Trimming removed 4 bases from V and 0 bases from J; junction bases left unmatched: 10. The CDR3 spans 17 residues. Whole-study findings and limits: Observed TCR beta diversity per million T cells went down as age went up. This fall followed a roughly linear course with age. It was held that the diversity estimates obtained from one million T cells were underestimates. Diversity was higher, and naive CD4+ cells more numerous, in long-lived donors than in aged donors.

A remark on this clonotype: The target antigen is unknown.

The receptor comes from a woman aged 30 to 39 in good health. Sequenced material: blood. The chain recombines TRBV4-2 with TRBJ2-7, with 9 nucleotides matching TRBD2. CDR3 residues: CASSPRVRTSDSYEQYF. DNA for the CDR3: TGTGCCAGCAGCCCTAGAGTGCGGACTAGCGACTCCTACGAGCAGTACTTC.